Reported below is one TCR beta chain. Its antigen is as yet unknown. Trimming at V came to 3 bases and at J to 3 bases, leaving 8 bases not matched to a gene. The CDR3 runs 14 residues. Germline V gene lookup returns CDR1 GTSNPN and CDR2 SVGIG (reference sequence). The source of the sample is a study of cytotoxic CD8 clonotypes in ibrutinib-treated CLL. Overall study: Productive templates per sample averaged almost 260,000; productive rearrangements, some 99,000.

General observations from the study: There were few public clonotypes, and on treatment they contracted or stayed stable.

Using immunoSEQ multiplex PCR, the repertoire was profiled, and TCRdb retains in-frame clones only, with some absent. The data contain hundreds of thousands of clones, 60% to 80% of them singletons. The TCR sequence derives from a human donor with chronic lymphocytic leukemia. The J gene is TRBJ2-7, the V gene TRBV30, with 7 bases lining up with TRBD1. This specimen consisted of PBMCs, obtained after 36 months of ibrutinib treatment. Here the CDR3 reads CAWRRQGLHYEQYF. CDR3 coding DNA: TGTGCCTGGAGACGACAGGGCCTCCACTACGAGCAGTACTTC. The variable domain in full, completed from reference TRBV30 and TRBJ2-7, reads SQTIHQWPATLVQPVGSPLSLECTVEGTSNPNLYWYRQAAGRGLQLLFYSVGIGQISSEVPQNLSASRPQDRQFILSSKKLLLSDSGFYLCAWRRQGLHYEQYFGPGTRLTVT.